The T cell receptor beta chain under discussion was sequenced for a study of blood T cell repertoires in COVID-19. Sequencing used immunoSEQ multiplex PCR; TCRdb keeps in-frame clones, though not all of them. The table lists under 200,000 clones, about four fifths of them singletons. The specimen sequenced was peripheral blood. This receptor was taken from a woman aged 60-75 years with COVID-19, enrolled during active disease.

In nucleotides, the CDR3 is TGTGCCAGCAGTGGACAGGGAAGGTATGGCTACACCTTC. Encoded protein: CASSGQGRYGYTF. The V call is TRBV28, the J call TRBJ1-2; 8 bases match TRBD1. Trimming at V came to 5 bases and at J to 5 bases, leaving 4 bases not matched to a gene. The CDR3 has 13 amino acids. Germline-derived CDR1 and CDR2 are MDHEN and SYDVKM.